Included here is one T cell receptor (beta chain) sequence, with context. Its specificity is unknown. The data were obtained in a study of CD8+ T cells in alopecia areata. Treatment meaning: oral pan-JAK inhibitor, 5-10 mg twice daily. A FACSAria was used to sort CD4+ and CD8+ T cells. These cells came from PBMCs. Sequencing templates came from extracted RNA that was reverse transcribed into cDNA. Profiled with immunoSEQ multiplex PCR; TCRdb holds only in-frame clones, not every one. The repertoire consists of 180,000 or so clones, with 50% to 75% occurring once and the leading ten covering more than 15%. Broader study findings: Unlike in mice, where it was clearer, TCR sharing across patients was less clear, possibly HLA-related. Tofacitinib delivered significant drops in scalp clonality and in expanded CD8+ clones among the top 100.

The source of this sequence is a human donor with alopecia areata. The sequencing used CD4+ T cells sorted from blood, collected at approximately week 56, from a patient treated with tofacitinib.

The CDR3 region is CASSARGISGYTF. The CDR3, as DNA: TGTGCCAGCAGTGCGCGGGGCATAAGTGGCTACACCTTC. The chain uses TRBV25-1 and TRBJ1-2; the D gene is possibly TRBD1 (5 bases). The CDR3 contains 13 residues. The V and J ends lost 4 bases and 7 bases respectively, with 13 bases between them. From germline, CDR1 is MGHDK and CDR2 SYGVNS.